Given below is one T cell receptor (beta chain) in context. As yet, its antigen is unknown. These data belong to a study of T cells in localized non-small cell lung cancer. Overall study findings and caveats: A raised T cell density in blood coincided with lengthier overall survival. Paired adjacent lung recovered a median about 60 of the top 100 tumor clones. Adjacent uninvolved lung had the highest clonality, suggesting focused antigen responses.

The method was immunoSEQ multiplex PCR; TCRdb's version includes in-frame clones alone and lacks a portion of them. Among some 80,000 clones listed, 84% were seen once. The CDR3 has 14 residues. In germline, CDR1 is MNHNS, CDR2 SASEGT. Trimming shortened V by 4 bases and J by 4 bases, and 13 bases separated the two germline ends. The source of this sequence is a man aged 40-75 years with stage I lung adenocarcinoma. The sequences come from peripheral blood, collected before any cancer treatment. J is TRBJ1-1 and V is TRBV6-1, with D possibly TRBD1 on 5 matching bases. The CDR3 is CASSGPWGSTEAFF. The CDR3 DNA reads TGTGCCAGCAGTGGGCCATGGGGGAGCACTGAAGCTTTCTTT.